This is a list of T cell receptor beta chains from one sample in a study of T cell repertoires in cytomegalovirus infection. Each CDR3 protein gets one entry after TCRdb re-called the reads with MiXCR. The data contain 65,000 to 95,000 distinct CDR3 sequences, approximately 3.7% of them singletons. The sequencing input was PBMCs. These receptors came from a human donor in good health (CMV status not recorded). Some clones in this sample may be carry-over from other donors' samples. The CDR3 runs from the conserved cysteine through the conserved F or W. D genes are given only for firm matches. Some rows have no size entry. The others give once, few or many, or a class for an expanded clone.

d_gene,v_gene,j_gene,abundance,CDR3aa,CDR3nt
TRBD2,TRBV10-3,TRBJ2-1,many,CATSAMGGYNEQFF,TGTGCCACCTCAGCAATGGGGGGGTACAATGAGCAGTTCTTC
TRBD1,TRBV5-1,TRBJ1-5,many,CASGLDRVKPQHF,TGCGCCAGCGGCCTGGACAGGGTCAAGCCCCAGCATTTT
-,TRBV7-8,TRBJ2-1,many,CASSFSRAWDEQFF,TGTGCCAGCAGCTTTTCTCGGGCTTGGGATGAGCAGTTCTTC
-,TRBV12-3/TRBV12-4,TRBJ2-1,many,CASSLTPPRGEQFF,TGTGCCAGCAGTTTGACTCCTCCCAGAGGTGAGCAGTTCTTC
-,TRBV7-9,TRBJ1-1,many,CASSLVGGNTEAFF,TGTGCCAGCAGCTTAGTGGGGGGGAACACTGAAGCTTTCTTT
-,TRBV7-9,TRBJ2-1,many,CASSSASLNEQFF,TGTGCCAGCAGTTCGGCTAGCTTGAATGAGCAGTTCTTC
TRBD2,TRBV25-1,TRBJ2-3,many,CASSELAEDTQYF,TGTGCCAGCAGTGAACTAGCGGAAGATACGCAGTATTTT
TRBD1,TRBV10-3,TRBJ1-1,many,CAIGTGGAGTEAFF,TGTGCCATCGGGACAGGGGGCGCGGGCACTGAAGCTTTCTTT
-,TRBV2,TRBJ1-1,many,CASSKDINTEAFF,TGTGCCAGCAGTAAAGATATTAACACTGAAGCTTTCTTT
-,TRBV12-3/TRBV12-4,TRBJ2-5,many,CASRTDIQETQYF,TGTGCCAGCAGAACCGACATTCAAGAGACCCAGTACTTC
TRBD1,TRBV7-8,TRBJ1-5,few,CASSSRDRGGNQPQHF,TGTGCCAGCAGCTCCCGGGACAGGGGGGGCAATCAGCCCCAGCATTTT
TRBD1,TRBV4-2,TRBJ1-6,many,CASSQESGAGTGNSPLHF,TGTGCCAGCAGCCAAGAATCTGGCGCCGGGACAGGGAATTCACCCCTCCACTTT
-,TRBV7-8,TRBJ1-1,many,CASSYRGTVNTEAFF,TGTGCCAGCAGCTACAGAGGGACTGTGAACACTGAAGCTTTCTTT
-,TRBV6-2/TRBV6-3,TRBJ1-5,many,CASSTLRTLEGNQPQHF,TGTGCCAGCAGTACCCTCCGGACACTGGAAGGCAATCAGCCCCAGCATTTT
-,TRBV19,TRBJ1-6,many,CASRRRSSYNSPLHF,TGTGCCAGTAGGAGAAGGAGCTCCTATAATTCACCCCTCCACTTT
TRBD1,TRBV6-6,TRBJ1-5,many,CASSYSRQGAATNQPQHF,TGTGCCAGCAGTTACTCGAGGCAGGGGGCTGCTACGAATCAGCCCCAGCATTTT
TRBD1,TRBV5-4,TRBJ1-1,many,CATQTGMNTEAFF,TGTGCCACCCAGACAGGGATGAACACTGAAGCTTTCTTT
TRBD1,TRBV6-2/TRBV6-3,TRBJ1-1,-,CASSHPQGKNTEAFF,TGTGCCAGCAGTCACCCACAGGGGAAGAACACTGAAGCTTTCTTT
-,TRBV7-9,TRBJ1-5,many,CASSPLAGSNQPQHF,TGTGCCAGCAGCCCGCTGGCAGGGAGCAATCAGCCCCAGCATTTT
TRBD2,TRBV20-1,TRBJ2-3,many,CSAPPLLAGADKAPSTDTQYF,TGCAGTGCCCCTCCCTTACTAGCGGGGGCCGATAAAGCCCCTAGCACAGATACGCAGTATTTT
TRBD1,TRBV6-6,TRBJ1-1,many,CASTLGRGGIAFF,TGTGCCAGCACCCTAGGGAGAGGGGGCATAGCTTTCTTT
TRBD1,TRBV29-1,TRBJ2-3,many,CSVRDRAGTDTQYF,TGCAGCGTTCGGGACAGGGCCGGCACAGATACGCAGTATTTT
-,TRBV7-2,TRBJ2-1,many,CASSFRTEQFF,TGTGCCAGCAGCTTTAGGACAGAGCAGTTCTTC
-,TRBV11-2,TRBJ2-7,many,CASSANRFPYEQYF,TGTGCCAGCAGCGCTAACAGGTTCCCCTACGAGCAGTACTTC
-,TRBV28,TRBJ1-1,many,CASSWGPTEAFF,TGTGCCAGCAGCTGGGGGCCCACTGAAGCTTTCTTT
-,TRBV7-9,TRBJ2-4,many,CASSLGGGDIQYF,TGTGCCAGCAGCTTGGGGGGTGGGGACATTCAGTACTTC